These T cell receptor beta chains were read from a single sample in a study of early T cells in non-severe SARS-CoV-2 infection. TCRdb reprocessed the 5' RACE reads with MiXCR, giving one entry per CDR3 protein. The sample lists around 40,000 distinct CDR3 sequences; 6% to 8% were seen once. The sample consisted of whole blood, taken at baseline. These receptors were collected from an adult who was a healthcare worker with PCR-confirmed SARS-CoV-2 infection or an uninfected control (not recorded which). The CDR3 runs from the conserved cysteine through the conserved F or W. Fields, in order: CDR3 DNA, CDR3 protein, clone size, D gene, J gene, V gene. D genes are given only for firm matches. Clone size is given for some rows only: seen once, a few or many times, or a class if the clone is expanded.

DNA: TGTGCCAGCAGCGTATGGCCCTACGAGCAGTACTTC
CDR3: CASSVWPYEQYF
size: many
D: .
J: TRBJ2-7
V: TRBV7-2

DNA: TGTGCCAGCAGGTCCTATCCCGCCGGGGAGCTGTTTTTT
CDR3: CASRSYPAGELFF
size: few
D: .
J: TRBJ2-2
V: TRBV7-2

DNA: TGTGCCAGCAGTTTGGGGCAGACGAGCTCCTATAATTCACCCCTCCACTTT
CDR3: CASSLGQTSSYNSPLHF
size: .
D: .
J: TRBJ1-6
V: TRBV28

DNA: TGTGCCAGCACCCGACCCGGGACTTATAATGAGCAGTTCTTC
CDR3: CASTRPGTYNEQFF
size: few
D: .
J: TRBJ2-1
V: TRBV6-1

DNA: TGTCCTCTCGATCGGGAACCGAGCTCCTACGAGCAGTACTTC
CDR3: CPLDREPSSYEQYF
size: .
D: .
J: TRBJ2-7
V: TRBV7-9

DNA: TGCAGTGCTCGGTCCTCGACGTCCACAGATACGCAGTATTTT
CDR3: CSARSSTSTDTQYF
size: .
D: .
J: TRBJ2-3
V: TRBV20-1

DNA: TGTGCCAGCAGTCCCGGGACAGGGGGCTACGAGCAGTACTTC
CDR3: CASSPGTGGYEQYF
size: .
D: TRBD1
J: TRBJ2-7
V: TRBV27

DNA: TGTGCCAGCTCACCAAACCGGGATGAAGCTTTCTTT
CDR3: CASSPNRDEAFF
size: .
D: .
J: TRBJ1-1
V: TRBV18

DNA: TGTGCCAGCACTAGAGGGTTGAACACTGAAGCTTTCTTT
CDR3: CASTRGLNTEAFF
size: few
D: .
J: TRBJ1-1
V: TRBV5-4

DNA: TGCGCCAGCAGCCGTCAGGGGGCAGGCACTGAAGCTTTCTTT
CDR3: CASSRQGAGTEAFF
size: many
D: TRBD1
J: TRBJ1-1
V: TRBV4-1

DNA: TGTGCCTGGAGTCTGGCAGGGGGCGATTTTAATTCACCCCTCCACTTT
CDR3: CAWSLAGGDFNSPLHF
size: .
D: TRBD1
J: TRBJ1-6
V: TRBV30

DNA: TGTGCCAGCAGCCCGTACCCTAGTCGCGAGCAGTACTTC
CDR3: CASSPYPSREQYF
size: few
D: .
J: TRBJ2-7
V: TRBV7-2

DNA: TGTGCCAGCAGCCGAACGAACTGGGGACGGGGGGGCTACTACGAGCAGTACTTC
CDR3: CASSRTNWGRGGYYEQYF
size: many
D: TRBD2
J: TRBJ2-7
V: TRBV6-5

DNA: TGCAGTGCTTTAGAGGGACAGGGAGTGGATGGCTACACCTTC
CDR3: CSALEGQGVDGYTF
size: few
D: TRBD1
J: TRBJ1-2
V: TRBV20-1

DNA: TGCGCCAGCAGCCCAGAGCCAGGGGCCTACGAGCAGTACTTC
CDR3: CASSPEPGAYEQYF
size: .
D: .
J: TRBJ2-7
V: TRBV5-1

DNA: TGTGCCAGCAGTGAGTCTAGCGGGAGTGATACGCAGTATTTT
CDR3: CASSESSGSDTQYF
size: .
D: TRBD2
J: TRBJ2-3
V: TRBV6-4

DNA: TGTGCCAGCAGCGCAGGGGGCGCGGGAACCGGGGAGCTGTTTTTT
CDR3: CASSAGGAGTGELFF
size: few
D: TRBD1
J: TRBJ2-2
V: TRBV9

DNA: TGCAGCGTTGGTCTGGACAGGGCCCACGAGCAGTACTTC
CDR3: CSVGLDRAHEQYF
size: .
D: TRBD1
J: TRBJ2-7
V: TRBV29-1

DNA: TGTGCCAGCAGTGTAAGACTAGCGGGAGGGATCGAGCAGTACTTC
CDR3: CASSVRLAGGIEQYF
size: many
D: TRBD2
J: TRBJ2-7
V: TRBV2

DNA: TGCAGCGTTGCGACGGGGGGCTCTGGGGCCAACGTCCTGACTTTC
CDR3: CSVATGGSGANVLTF
size: few
D: TRBD2
J: TRBJ2-6
V: TRBV29-1

DNA: TGTGCCAGCAGTTTAGGGCAGGGGATCGGCGGCTACACCTTC
CDR3: CASSLGQGIGGYTF
size: few
D: .
J: TRBJ1-2
V: TRBV28

DNA: TGTGCCAGCAGCCCTTTGACAGAGACCTATGGCTACACCTTC
CDR3: CASSPLTETYGYTF
size: many
D: .
J: TRBJ1-2
V: TRBV14

DNA: TGTGCCAGCAGCTCGGGACGTTGGGGCCACACCGGGGAGCTGTTTTTT
CDR3: CASSSGRWGHTGELFF
size: .
D: .
J: TRBJ2-2
V: TRBV13

DNA: TGTGCCAGCAGTTTCTGGGGCCCCGGGAATCAGCCCCAGCATTTT
CDR3: CASSFWGPGNQPQHF
size: many
D: .
J: TRBJ1-5
V: TRBV28

DNA: TGTGCCAGCAACCACAGGGATTCAAACACTGAAGCTTTCTTT
CDR3: CASNHRDSNTEAFF
size: medium-sized
D: .
J: TRBJ1-1
V: TRBV6-6

DNA: TGTGCCACCAGTGACCCAAGACTGCCGGGGGAGCAGTACTTC
CDR3: CATSDPRLPGEQYF
size: few
D: .
J: TRBJ2-7
V: TRBV24-1

DNA: TGTGCCAGCAGGTCCGGGACACCTTTCGACTATGGCTACACCTTC
CDR3: CASRSGTPFDYGYTF
size: many
D: .
J: TRBJ1-2
V: TRBV6-5

DNA: TGTGCCAGCACCCACCGGGACAGGGATCTGCATTTT
CDR3: CASTHRDRDLHF
size: medium-sized
D: TRBD1
J: TRBJ1-5
V: TRBV7-9

DNA: TGTGCCAGCAGCTTGCGGGAGCGCAATCAGCCCCAGCATTTT
CDR3: CASSLRERNQPQHF
size: many
D: .
J: TRBJ1-5
V: TRBV7-8

DNA: TGTGCCAGCAACCTAGGAGGGAGGAGCTCCTACAATGAGCAGTTCTTC
CDR3: CASNLGGRSSYNEQFF
size: .
D: .
J: TRBJ2-1
V: TRBV28

DNA: TGTGCCAGCAGTTACTCAGGGACAGGGGTCGGGTACGAGCAGTACTTC
CDR3: CASSYSGTGVGYEQYF
size: few
D: TRBD1
J: TRBJ2-7
V: TRBV6-5

DNA: TGCAGTGCTAGAGATTGGAGCACAGATACGCAGTATTTT
CDR3: CSARDWSTDTQYF
size: .
D: .
J: TRBJ2-3
V: TRBV20-1

DNA: TGTGCCAGCTCCATCATACAGGGCGGCAAGGGGAACATTCAGTACTTC
CDR3: CASSIIQGGKGNIQYF
size: many
D: .
J: TRBJ2-4
V: TRBV28

DNA: TGTGCCAGCACCGACAATGAAAAACTGTTTTTT
CDR3: CASTDNEKLFF
size: .
D: .
J: TRBJ1-4
V: TRBV7-2

DNA: TGTGCCACCCTTGGGGGTGAAGCTTTCTTT
CDR3: CATLGGEAFF
size: medium-sized
D: .
J: TRBJ1-1
V: TRBV6-6

DNA: TGTGCCAGCACCCCGCGAGGGGGAACACCGCTAGCGGGATTGTACAATGAGCAGTTCTTC
CDR3: CASTPRGGTPLAGLYNEQFF
size: .
D: TRBD2
J: TRBJ2-1
V: TRBV27

DNA: TGTGCCAGCAGCTCCTCAGCGGGAAAGGAGACCCAGTACTTC
CDR3: CASSSSAGKETQYF
size: .
D: TRBD2
J: TRBJ2-5
V: TRBV7-9

DNA: TGTGCCAGCAGCCGGAATTATGACACTGAAGCTTTCTTT
CDR3: CASSRNYDTEAFF
size: .
D: .
J: TRBJ1-1
V: TRBV14

DNA: TGTGCCAGCAGTGAAGAGGGCCTTCAGCCCCAGCATTTT
CDR3: CASSEEGLQPQHF
size: many
D: .
J: TRBJ1-5
V: TRBV6-1

DNA: TGTGCCAGCAGTCCAGGCGGCGGGACTAGCCATGAGCAGTTCTTC
CDR3: CASSPGGGTSHEQFF
size: many
D: TRBD2
J: TRBJ2-1
V: TRBV6-5

DNA: TGTGCCAGTAGTACCTATAGCGGGAGTACGCAAAATGAGCAGTTCTTC
CDR3: CASSTYSGSTQNEQFF
size: few
D: TRBD2
J: TRBJ2-1
V: TRBV19

DNA: TGTGCCAGCGCAGGAGCTCGGAGGGAGCAGTACTTC
CDR3: CASAGARREQYF
size: medium-sized
D: .
J: TRBJ2-7
V: TRBV12-3/TRBV12-4

DNA: TGCGCCAGCAGCTCGGAGCCCCGAAGGGGAAACACCATATATTTT
CDR3: CASSSEPRRGNTIYF
size: many
D: .
J: TRBJ1-3
V: TRBV5-1

DNA: TGTGCCAGCAGTTTATCAGCCGGGGGAAACCAGCCCCAGCATTTT
CDR3: CASSLSAGGNQPQHF
size: .
D: .
J: TRBJ1-5
V: TRBV12-3/TRBV12-4

DNA: TGTGCCAGCAGTCGACGATACAATGAGCAGTTCTTC
CDR3: CASSRRYNEQFF
size: few
D: .
J: TRBJ2-1
V: TRBV28

DNA: TGTGCCACCAGTCCGGGCGGGGGCAGCCTGAACCAAGAGACCCAGTACTTC
CDR3: CATSPGGGSLNQETQYF
size: many
D: .
J: TRBJ2-5
V: TRBV24-1

DNA: TGTGCCAGCAGCGTAGCCAGCGGGAGGGCTAATGAGCAGTTCTTC
CDR3: CASSVASGRANEQFF
size: .
D: TRBD2
J: TRBJ2-1
V: TRBV9

DNA: TGCAGTGCTAGAGATTTCGGACAGGCTGGAGGGCCCCTCCACTTT
CDR3: CSARDFGQAGGPLHF
size: many
D: TRBD1
J: TRBJ1-6
V: TRBV20-1

DNA: TGTGCCAGCAGCCGGAATATCATTGGACAGACGAGCTCCTACGAGCAGTACTTC
CDR3: CASSRNIIGQTSSYEQYF
size: many
D: .
J: TRBJ2-7
V: TRBV3-1

DNA: TGTGCCAGCAGTGAAAGCCAATCCTACAATGAGCAGTTCTTC
CDR3: CASSESQSYNEQFF
size: .
D: .
J: TRBJ2-1
V: TRBV6-1

DNA: TGTGCCAGCAGTTCGCCCCGCCGCGCGGGAGCATTTAATGAGCAGTTCTTC
CDR3: CASSSPRRAGAFNEQFF
size: many
D: TRBD2
J: TRBJ2-1
V: TRBV6-2/TRBV6-3

DNA: TGTGCCTGGCATCACGCGGGTTGGCTGGGCACTGAAGCTTTCTTT
CDR3: CAWHHAGWLGTEAFF
size: .
D: .
J: TRBJ1-1
V: TRBV30